The 24 T cell receptor beta chains listed next were all sequenced from one sample in a study of graft-versus-host responses after intestinal transplantation. Measured with immunoSEQ multiplex PCR; TCRdb has only the in-frame clones, and not every one. The sample carries over 100,000 clones, about 90% recorded once. No antigen is known for these receptors. Sequenced material: unstimulated CD4+ T cells sorted from spleen or lymph node cells, taken before intestinal transplant. The receptors derive from a human donor who received an intestinal transplant.

Here the CDR3 reads CASSRTIQETQYF. In DNA, the CDR3 is TGTGCCAGCAGCCGGACTATCCAAGAGACCCAGTACTTC. This chain uses TRBV7-3 with TRBJ2-5; possibly TRBD2 for D (6 bases). The germline gives CDR1 SGHTA, CDR2 FQGTGA. The CDR3 loop spans 13 amino acids. V shed 5 bases and J shed 1 base, with 8 bases lying between them.

This chain connects TRBV11-1 to TRBJ2-1; either TRBD1 or TRBD2 may fit D (5 bases each). The V gene's germline CDR1 is SGHAT and CDR2 FQDESV (reference sequence). The CDR3 totals 15 residues. The V end was cut by 3 bases, the J end by 7 bases, with 16 bases between. DNA for the CDR3: TGTGCCAGCAGCTTCCGCTGGGACCGAGGGAATGAGCAGTTCTTC. Its translation: CASSFRWDRGNEQFF. The variable domain in full, completed from reference TRBV11-1 and TRBJ2-1, reads EAEVAQSPRYKITEKSQAVAFWCDPISGHATLYWYRQILGQGPELLVQFQDESVVDDSQLPKDRFSAERLKGVDSTLKIQPAELGDSAMYLCASSFRWDRGNEQFFGPGTRLTVL.

The gene calls are TRBV10-3 and TRBJ2-2; D is unclear. CDR1 and CDR2 from the germline V gene are ENHRY and SYGVKD. The CDR3 is 14 residues long. The ends were cut back, 10 bases at V and 1 base at J, with 13 bases in the middle. The CDR3 DNA follows: TGTGCCACCACTCAGGTAGAGAACACCGGGGAGCTGTTTTTT. Amino acids: CATTQVENTGELFF.

The rearrangement joins TRBV30 to TRBJ1-4, with D possibly being TRBD1 (6 bases). Germline-derived CDR1 and CDR2 are GTSNPN and SVGIG (reference sequence). The CDR3 has 13 amino acids. The germline V and J ends were trimmed by 2 bases and 8 bases, with 12 bases remaining between them. The CDR3 DNA is TGTGCCTGGAGTCCGGGACAACTAGAAAAACTGTTTTTT. The encoded protein is CAWSPGQLEKLFF.

V gene TRBV7-9 combines with J gene TRBJ2-5, with 11 nucleotides matching TRBD2. With V trimmed by 1 base and J by 5 bases, 3 bases remained unmatched. The CDR3 sequence is 15 residues long. Germline V gives CDR1 SEHNR, CDR2 FQNEAQ (reference sequence). As DNA, the CDR3 is TGTGCCAGCAGCTTAGGACTAGCGGGGCGTGAGACCCAGTACTTC. It is translated as CASSLGLAGRETQYF.

This chain uses TRBV2 with TRBJ2-5; 12 bases are shared with TRBD2. Germline loops: CDR1 SNHLY, CDR2 FYNNEI. The V gene end was trimmed by 7 bases and the J gene end by 5 bases; junction bases not matched to a gene: 11. This CDR3 comprises 16 residues. Here the CDR3 reads CASNGLAGTLGETQYF. In DNA form, the CDR3 reads TGTGCCAGCAACGGACTAGCGGGAACGTTAGGGGAGACCCAGTACTTC.

The chain has TRBV28 and TRBJ1-3; D unclear. The CDR3 sequence is 14 residues long. Trimming shortened V by 1 base and J by 3 bases, and 7 bases separated the two germline ends. Germline V CDR1 and CDR2: MDHEN, SYDVKM. The chain's CDR3 is CASSLSGLGNTIYF. DNA of the CDR3: TGTGCCAGCAGTTTATCTGGGCTTGGAAACACCATATATTTT.

The rearrangement uses TRBV6-1 and TRBJ1-1; D call uncertain. Germline CDR1 MNHNS, CDR2 SASEGT. The CDR3 sequence is 13 residues long. The V end lost 3 bases, the J end lost 0 bases, and 5 bases lay between the germline ends. CDR3 DNA: TGTGCCAGCAGTGATTTGATGAACACTGAAGCTTTCTTT. This sequence encodes CASSDLMNTEAFF.

The chain links TRBV7-3 to TRBJ2-1; 12 positions match TRBD2. Germline-derived CDR1 and CDR2 are SGHTA and FQGTGA. The length of the CDR3 is 16 residues. Trimming removed 2 bases from V and 8 bases from J; junction bases left unmatched: 7. This chain's CDR3 is CASSLSGASGRDEQFF. Here the CDR3 DNA reads TGTGCCAGCAGCTTATCGGGGGCTAGCGGGAGGGATGAGCAGTTCTTC.

This clone has only one observation. This rearrangement joins TRBV5-1 to TRBJ2-7; tentatively, D is TRBD1 (6 bases). In germline, CDR1 is SGHRS, CDR2 YFSETQ. V was cut by 0 bases and J by 1 base, with 14 bases left in between. The CDR3 consists of 16 residues. The CDR3 nucleotides read TGCGCCAGCAGCTTGGCAGGGACACGCAATTCCTACGAGCAGTACTTC. Its translation is CASSLAGTRNSYEQYF.

The chain carries TRBV7-9 and TRBJ1-1, with D unclear. CDR3 length: 15 amino acids. V was clipped by 1 base and J by 4 bases, with 13 bases between them. Germline values: CDR1 SEHNR, CDR2 FQNEAQ (reference sequence). In nucleotides, the CDR3 is TGTGCCAGCAGCTTAGATTACGTGGACTTCACTGAAGCTTTCTTT. It specifies CASSLDYVDFTEAFF.

J is TRBJ2-1 and V is TRBV5-1; no clear D. CDR1 and CDR2 (germline): SGHRS, YFSETQ. The germline V and J ends were trimmed by 0 bases and 7 bases, with 5 bases remaining between them. This CDR3 region has 12 residues. The CDR3 DNA reads as TGCGCCAGCAGCTTGGGCTGGAATGAGCAGTTCTTC. Its translation: CASSLGWNEQFF.

The J gene is TRBJ1-2, the V gene TRBV6-1; D not certain. In germline, CDR1 is MNHNS, CDR2 SASEGT. The CDR3 has 13 amino acids. The V gene lost 7 bases and the J gene lost 6 bases, with 15 bases spanning the gap. CDR3 nucleotide sequence: TGTGCCAGCACCCTTACAAGGAAGCATGGCTACACCTTC. Protein sequence: CASTLTRKHGYTF.

A few counts support this clone. V and J are TRBV7-6 and TRBJ2-5, with 9 bases fitting TRBD1. This CDR3 is built from 14 residues. Germline lookup yields CDR1 SGHVS and CDR2 FNYEAQ. The J segment lost 5 bases and the V segment lost 4 bases, leaving 5 bases of the junction unmatched. CDR3 sequence reads: CASSSTDRGETQYF. DNA for the CDR3: TGTGCCAGCAGCTCAACGGACAGGGGCGAGACCCAGTACTTC.

The chain is built from TRBV6-5 and TRBJ2-3; D may correspond to TRBD1 or TRBD2 (5 bases each). The CDR3 sequence is 14 residues long. CDR1 and CDR2 (germline): MNHEY, SVGAGI. V lost 4 bases, J lost 2 bases, and 10 bases lay in between. CDR3 nucleotides: TGTGCCAGCAGTTGGGACCTAACCACAGATACGCAGTATTTT. This codes for CASSWDLTTDTQYF.

V and J are TRBV10-3 and TRBJ2-1; 8 bases are shared with TRBD1. The CDR3 has 12 amino acids. Per germline, CDR1 ENHRY and CDR2 SYGVKD. Trimming cost V 10 bases and J 5 bases; bases outside gene matches: 4. For the CDR3, the DNA is TGTGCCACCGGGACAGGCAACAATGAGCAGTTCTTC. Translated, it gives CATGTGNNEQFF.

The genes are TRBV2 and TRBJ2-1; TRBD2 is a possible D gene (6 bases). Germline CDR1 is SNHLY and CDR2 is FYNNEI. Deletions cut 7 bases from V and 2 bases from J, with 15 bases between. The CDR3 sequence is 15 residues long. CDR3 amino acids: CASTLEGRTYNEQFF. The CDR3 region has the DNA TGTGCCAGCACTTTGGAGGGCCGAACCTACAATGAGCAGTTCTTC. Drawing the rest from reference TRBV2 and TRBJ2-1, the complete variable domain is EPEVTQTPSHQVTQMGQEVILRCVPISNHLYFYWYRQILGQKVEFLVSFYNNEISEKSEIFDDQFSVERPDGSNFTLKIRSTKLEDSAMYFCASTLEGRTYNEQFFGPGTRLTVL.

Only a few counts were recorded for this clone. J is TRBJ1-1 and V is TRBV6-6, with D perhaps matching TRBD1 (5 bases). The germline V gene encodes CDR1 MNHNY and CDR2 SVGAGI (reference sequence). V lost 7 bases and J lost 6, with 15 bases in between. This CDR3 contains 13 residues. CDR3 region: CASTFRVWAEAFF. In nucleotides, the CDR3 is TGTGCCAGCACCTTCAGGGTGTGGGCTGAAGCTTTCTTT.

The chain carries TRBV18 and TRBJ2-7, with D perhaps assigned TRBD1 or TRBD2 (5 bases each). CDR1 and CDR2 from the germline V gene are KGHSH and LQKENI. CDR3 length: 18 residues. V lost 3 bases to trimming and J lost 3 bases, with 24 bases between them. The CDR3 is CASSPIGTAQGLFYEQYF. CDR3 in DNA: TGTGCCAGCTCACCGATTGGGACGGCCCAGGGCCTCTTCTACGAGCAGTACTTC.

The chain combines TRBV7-9 with TRBJ2-1; 8 positions agree with TRBD1. The CDR3 has 18 amino acids. Germline assignment: CDR1 SEHNR and CDR2 FQNEAQ (reference sequence). The V segment lost 2 bases and the J segment 6 bases; nucleotides outside the gene matches: 15. In nucleotides, the CDR3 is TGTGCCAGCAGCTTAATGAAAGGGATGGCACAGGGGGGCAATGAGCAGTTCTTC. Its protein is CASSLMKGMAQGGNEQFF.

The V gene is TRBV10-3, the J gene TRBJ2-5; D remains unclear. Trimming stripped 6 bases from V and 5 bases from J, with 7 bases between. Germline V gives CDR1 ENHRY, CDR2 SYGVKD. This CDR3 spans 11 amino acids. The DNA for the CDR3 is TGTGCCATCAGCGAGAAGGAGACCCAGTACTTC. Translated, it gives CAISEKETQYF.

The chain recombines TRBV7-3 with TRBJ2-2; D gene uncertain. V was clipped by 1 base and J by 8 bases, with 2 bases between them. The CDR3 is 11 amino acids. CDR1 SGHTA and CDR2 FQGTGA come from the germline V gene. The CDR3 region is CASSLRGELFF. The CDR3 DNA follows: TGTGCCAGCAGCTTAAGGGGGGAGCTGTTTTTT.

J is TRBJ2-5 and V is TRBV5-1; D is unclear. The CDR3 totals 13 residues. V shed 3 bases and J shed 4 bases, with 10 bases lying between them. CDR1 and CDR2 (germline): SGHRS, YFSETQ. CDR3 sequence reads: CASSSDLGETQYF. The CDR3 nucleotides read TGCGCCAGCAGCTCGGACCTGGGAGAGACCCAGTACTTC.

This clone was counted a few times. The chain uses TRBV5-6 and TRBJ1-3; D possibly corresponds to TRBD1 (6 bases). CDR1 is SGHDT, CDR2 YYEEEE, per germline. The length of the CDR3 is 14 residues. Trimming shortened V by 10 bases and J by 2 bases, and 16 bases separated the two germline ends. CDR3 sequence reads: CASQAAGAGNTIYF. The CDR3 DNA reads TGTGCCTCCCAGGCGGCAGGGGCTGGAAACACCATATATTTT.